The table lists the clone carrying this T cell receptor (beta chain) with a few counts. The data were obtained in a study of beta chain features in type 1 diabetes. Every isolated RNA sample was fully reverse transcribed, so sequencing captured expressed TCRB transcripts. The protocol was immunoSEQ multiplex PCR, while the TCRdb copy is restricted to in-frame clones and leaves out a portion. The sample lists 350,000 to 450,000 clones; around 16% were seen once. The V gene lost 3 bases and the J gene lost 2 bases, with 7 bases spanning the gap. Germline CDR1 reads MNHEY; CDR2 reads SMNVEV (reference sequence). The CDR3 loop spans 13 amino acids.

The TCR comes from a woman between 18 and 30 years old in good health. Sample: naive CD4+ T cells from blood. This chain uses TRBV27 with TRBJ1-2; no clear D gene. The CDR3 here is CASSFLENYGYTF. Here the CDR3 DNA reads TGTGCCAGCAGTTTTCTAGAGAACTATGGCTACACCTTC.